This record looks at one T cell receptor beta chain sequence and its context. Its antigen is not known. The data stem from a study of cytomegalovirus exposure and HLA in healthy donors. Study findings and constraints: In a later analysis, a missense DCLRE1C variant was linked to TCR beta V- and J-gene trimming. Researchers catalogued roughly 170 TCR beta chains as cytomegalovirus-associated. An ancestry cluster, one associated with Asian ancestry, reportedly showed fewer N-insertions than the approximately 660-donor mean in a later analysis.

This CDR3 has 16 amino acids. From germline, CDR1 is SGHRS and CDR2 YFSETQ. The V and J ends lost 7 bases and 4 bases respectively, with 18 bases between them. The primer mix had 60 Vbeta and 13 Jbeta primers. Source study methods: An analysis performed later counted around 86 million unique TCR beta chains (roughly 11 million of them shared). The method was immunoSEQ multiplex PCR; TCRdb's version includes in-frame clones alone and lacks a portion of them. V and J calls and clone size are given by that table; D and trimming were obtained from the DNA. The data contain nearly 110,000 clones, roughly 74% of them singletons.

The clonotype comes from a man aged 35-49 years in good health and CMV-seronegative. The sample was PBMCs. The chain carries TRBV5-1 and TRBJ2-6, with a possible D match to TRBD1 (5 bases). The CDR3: CASGHRKNLGANVLTF. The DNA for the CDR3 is TGCGCCAGCGGCCACAGGAAGAACCTCGGGGCCAACGTCCTGACTTTC.